These 29 T cell receptor beta chains came from one sample sequenced in a study of cytomegalovirus exposure and HLA in healthy donors. PCR was performed using 60 Vbeta and 13 Jbeta primers. The protocol was immunoSEQ multiplex PCR, while the TCRdb copy is restricted to in-frame clones and leaves out a portion. The table has 100,000 to 150,000 clones, over 60% seen once. The sequenced sample consisted of PBMCs. These receptors all stem from a man aged 55 to 70 in good health and CMV-seropositive.

Only a few counts were recorded for this clone. This chain links TRBV2 with TRBJ1-1, with no clear D. The CDR3 sequence is 13 residues long. The V end was cut by 6 bases, the J end by 3 bases, with 11 bases between. The germline gives CDR1 SNHLY, CDR2 FYNNEI. The CDR3: CASSGDLDTEAFF. CDR3 bases: TGTGCCAGCAGCGGAGATCTTGACACTGAAGCTTTCTTT.

The chain couples TRBV28 to TRBJ1-6, with 10 bases identical to TRBD1. Germline CDR1 MDHEN, CDR2 SYDVKM. With 3 bases clipped from V and 8 bases from J, the junction kept 1 base outside the gene matches. CDR3 length: 14 amino acids. CDR3 DNA sequence: TGTGCCAGCAGTTTGGGACAGGGGTATTCACCCCTCCACTTT. Residues: CASSLGQGYSPLHF.

The chain carries TRBV25-1 and TRBJ2-5, with a tentative D call TRBD1 (5 bases). V shed 2 bases and J shed 4 bases, with 11 bases lying between them. CDR3 length: 14 residues. In germline, CDR1 is MGHDK, CDR2 SYGVNS. Written as DNA, the CDR3 is TGTGCCAGCAGTGAACAGGGTAGTGGAGAGACCCAGTACTTC. Translation: CASSEQGSGETQYF.

The V call is TRBV5-1, the J call TRBJ2-5; D possibly corresponds to TRBD1 (6 bases). With 0 bases removed from V and 0 bases from J, the gap between germline ends came to 9 bases. Germline V gene lookup returns CDR1 SGHRS and CDR2 YFSETQ. The CDR3 sequence is 15 residues long. The CDR3 DNA sequence: TGCGCCAGCAGCTTGGAAGGGGGAAACCAAGAGACCCAGTACTTC. Residues: CASSLEGGNQETQYF.

This chain links TRBV23-1 with TRBJ2-3, with 7 positions matching TRBD2. TRBV23-1 is classed as an ORF, of uncertain function. V dropped 3 bases and J dropped 0; count of bases not matched to a gene: 9. The CDR3 runs to 17 residues. Here the CDR3 reads CASSHRPGLPSTDTQYF. In DNA form, the CDR3 reads TGCGCCAGCAGTCACCGACCGGGACTACCGAGCACAGATACGCAGTATTTT.

V is TRBV10-2 and J is TRBJ2-7, with D possibly matching TRBD2 (6 bases). The CDR3 totals 13 residues. V was clipped by 7 bases and J by 2 bases, with 12 bases between them. The germline gives CDR1 WSHSY, CDR2 SAAADI. The CDR3 loop is CASTREITYEQYF. The DNA for the CDR3 is TGCGCCAGCACCCGGGAGATCACCTACGAGCAGTACTTC.

The genes are TRBV18 and TRBJ2-7; TRBD2 agrees at 8 bases. CDR3 size: 16 residues. The J segment lost 1 base and the V segment lost 5 bases, leaving 10 bases of the junction unmatched. Germline lookup yields CDR1 KGHSH and CDR2 LQKENI. The CDR3 sequence: CASSSSGTRRSYEQYF. CDR3 in DNA: TGTGCCAGCTCATCATCGGGGACTAGAAGGTCCTACGAGCAGTACTTC.

V is TRBV5-1 and J is TRBJ1-2, with D possibly TRBD1 on 5 matching bases. Per germline, CDR1 SGHRS and CDR2 YFSETQ. Trimming took off 4 bases at V and 6 bases at J, with 16 bases between the two ends. This CDR3 comprises 14 residues. The CDR3 is CASSVDSLGNGYTF. CDR3 nucleotides: TGCGCCAGCAGCGTCGACAGTCTGGGAAATGGCTACACCTTC. Looking up the rest from reference TRBV5-1 and TRBJ1-2 gives the full variable domain: KAGVTQTPRYLIKTRGQQVTLSCSPISGHRSVSWYQQTPGQGLQFLFEYFSETQRNKGNFPGRFSGRQFSNSRSEMNVSTLELGDSALYLCASSVDSLGNGYTFGSGTRLTVV.

This chain uses TRBV28 with TRBJ2-7, with 7 nucleotides matching TRBD2. This CDR3 has 15 amino acids. Per germline, CDR1 MDHEN and CDR2 SYDVKM. After removal of 1 base from V and 6 bases from J, the junction contained 9 bases not matched to a gene. CDR3 protein: CASSLFRTSVREQYF. CDR3 bases: TGTGCCAGCAGTTTATTTCGGACTAGTGTACGCGAGCAGTACTTC.

The gene calls are TRBV30 and TRBJ1-2; a possible D gene is TRBD1 (6 bases). The CDR3 sequence is 14 residues long. The germline V gene has CDR1 GTSNPN and CDR2 SVGIG (reference sequence). V was clipped by 8 bases and J by 4 bases, with 20 bases between them. CDR3 DNA sequence: TGTGCCATACACGCGGTGACAGGCCTCTATGGCTACACCTTC. It translates to CAIHAVTGLYGYTF.

V and J are TRBV9 and TRBJ2-2; a possible D gene is TRBD1 (6 bases). V was pared by 4 bases and J by 1 base, with 11 bases between. The CDR3 is made up of 15 amino acids. Germline loops: CDR1 SGDLS, CDR2 YYNGEE. The CDR3 loop reads CASSPLRGNTGELFF. The CDR3 coding sequence is TGTGCCAGCAGCCCTCTCAGGGGGAACACCGGGGAGCTGTTTTTT.

This clone came up once. The V and J genes are TRBV5-8 and TRBJ1-3, with TRBD1 as a possible D gene (6 bases). CDR1 and CDR2 (germline): SGHTS, YDEGEE. This CDR3 has 14 residues. V dropped 4 bases and J dropped 2 bases, with 10 bases sitting between them. For the CDR3, the DNA is TGTGCCAGCAGCCTAGGACAGCCTGGAAACACCATATATTTT. It specifies CASSLGQPGNTIYF.

This clone was recorded a few times. The chain joins TRBV19 to TRBJ1-6, with unresolved D. The ends were cut back, 6 bases at V and 7 bases at J, with 22 bases in the middle. Germline CDR1 LNHDA, CDR2 SQIVND (reference sequence). CDR3 size: 17 residues. DNA for the CDR3: TGTGCCAGTAGAGATCGGACTCGGGGAATGCCAAATTCACCCCTCCACTTT. Its translation: CASRDRTRGMPNSPLHF.

This clone was seen a few times. The V call is TRBV7-9, the J call TRBJ1-1; D unclear. The germline V gene encodes CDR1 SEHNR and CDR2 FQNEAQ (reference sequence). This CDR3 is built from 13 residues. Trimming stripped 2 bases from V and 7 bases from J, with 11 bases between. This CDR3 reads CASSLSRESEAFF. In nucleotides, the CDR3 is TGTGCCAGCAGCTTAAGTCGAGAGAGTGAAGCTTTCTTT.

The rearrangement links TRBV5-4 to TRBJ2-7, with no clear D. The CDR3 length is 14 residues. Germline assignment: CDR1 SGHNT and CDR2 YYREEE (reference sequence). The V and J ends lost 5 bases and 2 bases respectively, with 14 bases between them. The CDR3 region is CASSPRTTAYEQYF. Written as DNA, the CDR3 is TGTGCCAGCAGTCCTCGAACAACCGCCTACGAGCAGTACTTC.

The V and J genes are TRBV2 and TRBJ2-2; D is undetermined. V lost 6 bases and J lost 7, with 9 bases in between. The CDR3 extends over 12 amino acids. Germline V gene data show CDR1 as SNHLY and CDR2 as FYNNEI. CDR3 DNA sequence: TGTGCCAGCAGCACTACGGGCGGGGAGCTGTTTTTT. Its translation is CASSTTGGELFF.

This clone turned up a few times. The CDR3 sequence: CAWIISGGNEQFF. CDR3 bases: TGTGCCTGGATTATTAGCGGGGGCAATGAGCAGTTCTTC. The chain combines TRBV30 with TRBJ2-1, with 9 positions matching TRBD2. V lost 4 bases to trimming and J lost 6 bases; unmatched junction nucleotides: 4. The CDR3 has 13 amino acids. Per germline, CDR1 GTSNPN and CDR2 SVGIG (reference sequence).

V is TRBV6-1 and J is TRBJ2-7; tentatively, D is TRBD1 (6 bases). CDR1 and CDR2 from the germline V gene are MNHNS and SASEGT. The CDR3 sequence is 15 residues long. The V end lost 2 bases, the J end lost 2 bases, and 13 bases lay between the germline ends. DNA of the CDR3: TGTGCCAGCAGTGAAAGGCAGGGGACCCCCTACGAGCAGTACTTC. Its translation is CASSERQGTPYEQYF.

This clone was detected only a few times. The chain uses TRBV7-3 and TRBJ1-1; 7 bases agree with TRBD1. CDR1 and CDR2 (germline): SGHTA, FQGTGA. The CDR3 runs to 13 residues. The junction had 0 bases not matched to a gene; V was cut back by 2 bases and J by 3 bases. For the CDR3, the DNA is TGTGCCAGCAGCTTACAGGGGGACACTGAAGCTTTCTTT. Amino acids: CASSLQGDTEAFF.

This clone has a handful of counts. The CDR3 nucleotides read TGTGCCATCAGTGACCTACAGGGGAATTCCTACGAGCAGTACTTC. Translating it yields CAISDLQGNSYEQYF. The chain joins TRBV10-3 to TRBJ2-7; 7 nucleotides match TRBD1. Germline CDR1 reads ENHRY; CDR2 reads SYGVKD. J gave up 1 base and V 3 bases, and 6 bases lay outside the gene matches. The CDR3 extends over 15 amino acids.

The chain links TRBV5-6 to TRBJ1-1; D remains ambiguous. The CDR3 runs to 11 residues. V dropped 6 bases and J dropped 7 bases, with 10 bases sitting between them. Germline-derived CDR1 and CDR2 are SGHDT and YYEEEE. The chain's CDR3 is CASTFGLEAFF. The CDR3 DNA reads as TGTGCCAGCACCTTTGGACTTGAAGCTTTCTTT.

This clone was recorded once. At one end, the junction sequence differs from germline, possibly due to a read error. The chain links TRBV7-7 to TRBJ1-3, with 9 positions matching TRBD1. This CDR3 contains 14 residues. CDR1 is SSHAT, CDR2 FNYEAQ, per germline (reference sequence). CDR3 DNA: TGTGCTAGCAGCCCGGGACAGGGTGGAAACACCATATATTTT. Translating it yields CASSPGQGGNTIYF.

This chain uses TRBV5-1 with TRBJ2-5; tentatively, D is TRBD1 (6 bases). The CDR3 extends over 14 amino acids. Trimming removed 2 bases from V and 5 bases from J, with 13 bases in between. CDR1 and CDR2 from the germline V gene are SGHRS and YFSETQ. The CDR3 DNA reads as TGCGCCAGCAGCTTAGGCGGTAGGGGGGAGACCCAGTACTTC. Its protein product is CASSLGGRGETQYF.

V usage is TRBV7-6 and J usage is TRBJ1-4; 9 nucleotides align to TRBD1. V was pared by 0 bases and J by 7 bases, with 6 bases of the junction left unmatched. Germline CDR1 and CDR2: SGHVS and FNYEAQ. This CDR3 contains 16 residues. CDR3 sequence reads: CASSLAETGGSEKLFF. The CDR3 DNA reads as TGTGCCAGCAGCTTAGCCGAGACAGGGGGAAGTGAAAAACTGTTTTTT.

This chain joins TRBV18 and TRBJ1-2; TRBD1 might be the D (6 bases). Germline CDR1 and CDR2: KGHSH and LQKENI. There are 15 residues in the CDR3. V lost 2 bases to trimming and J lost 7 bases, with 17 bases between them. The CDR3 DNA sequence: TGTGCCAGCTCACCATATATCACAGGGCAGAGTGGCTACACCTTC. Its protein is CASSPYITGQSGYTF.

This clone was observed a few times. This chain connects TRBV28 to TRBJ2-5, with a weak D call TRBD1 (5 bases). Deletions cut 6 bases from V and 4 bases from J, with 12 bases between. CDR1 and CDR2 (germline): MDHEN, SYDVKM. The CDR3 has 13 residues. CDR3 loop: CASSLDSPETQYF. Written as DNA, the CDR3 is TGTGCCAGCAGCCTAGACAGCCCAGAGACCCAGTACTTC.

In its sample, this clone was seen a few times. The CDR3 reads CASAQGDSPLHF. The CDR3 DNA reads as TGTGCCAGCGCCCAGGGGGACTCACCCCTCCACTTT. V gene TRBV7-9 combines with J gene TRBJ1-6; 7 nucleotides align to TRBD1. Germline trimming cut 8 bases from V and 10 bases from J; bases unmatched to any gene: 5. This CDR3 is 12 amino acids long. Germline values: CDR1 SEHNR, CDR2 FQNEAQ (reference sequence).

This clone was detected only once. The CDR3 spells CASSKLAGIRETQYF. The CDR3 region has the DNA TGCGCCAGCAGCAAACTAGCGGGGATTCGAGAGACCCAGTACTTC. The V gene is TRBV5-1, the J gene TRBJ2-5; 10 bases fit TRBD2. In germline, CDR1 is SGHRS, CDR2 YFSETQ. V lost 4 bases, J lost 4 bases, and 7 bases stayed unmatched. The CDR3 covers 15 residues.

J is TRBJ1-2 and V is TRBV9; the match to TRBD1 covers 7 bases. With V trimmed by 2 bases and J by 5 bases, 6 bases remained unmatched. Germline loops: CDR1 SGDLS, CDR2 YYNGEE. This CDR3 has 14 residues. Here the CDR3 DNA reads TGTGCCAGCAGCGTGGGACAGCTCGGTTATGGCTACACCTTC. Its translation is CASSVGQLGYGYTF.